What follows are 2 T cell receptor beta chains derived from one specimen sequenced in a study of blood T cell repertoires in COVID-19. The method was immunoSEQ multiplex PCR; TCRdb's version includes in-frame clones alone and lacks a portion of them. The table has about 250,000 clones, about nine tenths seen once; the top ten hold about 1.6%. The sequenced sample was PBMCs or T cells enriched from blood (not recorded which). The receptors derive from a man aged 40-49 years who had recovered from COVID-19.

This clone came up a few times. CDR3 DNA: TGTGCCACCAGCCCAGGGGGGCGCGGGTCGAACACTGAAGCTTTCTTT. Amino acid sequence: CATSPGGRGSNTEAFF. V gene TRBV24-1 combines with J gene TRBJ1-1; 7 nucleotides line up with TRBD1. V trimming: 7 bases; J trimming: 1 base; junction bases outside the gene matches: 11. Germline V gene sequence: CDR1 KGHDR, CDR2 SFDVKD. The CDR3 is 16 amino acids.

This rearrangement joins TRBV24-1 to TRBJ1-5; a possible D gene is TRBD1 (6 bases). The V end lost 6 bases, the J end lost 8 bases, and 13 bases lay between the germline ends. This CDR3 has 13 residues. The germline CDR1 and CDR2 sequences are KGHDR and SFDVKD. This CDR3 is CATSWQGQEPQHF. DNA for the CDR3: TGTGCCACCAGTTGGCAGGGGCAAGAGCCCCAGCATTTT.